The 14 T cell receptor beta chains below were found in one sample sequenced in a study of T cells in Graves' hyperthyroidism and ophthalmopathy. RNA transcripts were the template for amplifying TCR beta CDR3 regions. The HTBI primer set drove a first-round RT-PCR of the TCR CDR3. One entry per CDR3 protein, called by TCRdb with MiXCR from the multiplex PCR reads. The sample yields about 600,000 distinct CDR3 sequences, about a sixth seen once. What was sequenced was blood. These receptors were obtained from a woman in her thirties or forties with Graves' ophthalmopathy.

In its sample, this clonotype was seen a few times. The J gene is TRBJ2-6, the V gene TRBV6-1; 8 positions match TRBD1. V lost 5 bases to trimming and J lost 3 bases; unmatched junction nucleotides: 9. The V gene's germline CDR1 is MNHNS and CDR2 SASEGT. This CDR3 region has 17 residues. The CDR3 protein is CASSRGDRFFGANVLTF. The CDR3 coding sequence is TGTGCCAGCAGTCGAGGGGACAGGTTCTTTGGGGCCAACGTCCTGACTTTC.

The rearrangement links TRBV7-6 to TRBJ2-6; unclear D gene. This CDR3 comprises 14 residues. Germline values: CDR1 SGHVS, CDR2 FNYEAQ. Between the trimmed V and J ends, which lost 5 bases and 1 base, there was a span of 6 bases. As DNA, the CDR3 is TGTGCCAGCAGCGCCATGTCTGGGGCCAACGTCCTGACTTTC. Amino acids: CASSAMSGANVLTF.

This clonotype was seen a handful of times. The V call is TRBV30, the J call TRBJ2-4; D gene uncertain. The CDR3 loop spans 13 amino acids. The V gene's germline CDR1 is GTSNPN and CDR2 SVGIG (reference sequence). Deletions cut 1 base from V and 3 bases from J, with 7 bases between. In DNA, the CDR3 is TGTGCCTGGAGTGCACAGTACAAAAACATTCAGTACTTC. This codes for CAWSAQYKNIQYF.

CDR3 nucleotides: TGTGCCAGCAGCCCTTGGACAGGGGTCTTCAACACTGAAGCTTTCTTT. Its protein is CASSPWTGVFNTEAFF. The chain has TRBV7-8 and TRBJ1-1, with 9 bases fitting TRBD1. With 5 bases clipped from V and 2 bases from J, the junction kept 9 bases outside the gene matches. Germline CDR1 and CDR2: SGHVS and FQNEAQ. CDR3 length equals 16 residues.

In the case of this clonotype: Since a much larger clone is just one base distant, this may be a read error. The V call is TRBV30, the J call TRBJ2-2; possibly TRBD2 for D (5 bases). CDR1 and CDR2 from the germline V gene are GTSNPN and SVGIG (reference sequence). CDR3 length equals 17 residues. V gave up 4 bases and J gave up 0 bases, with 18 bases separating them. This CDR3 is CAWNSVRRIPNTGELFF. In nucleotides, the CDR3 is TGTGCCTGGAATAGCGTCCGAAGAATCCCGAACACCGGGGAGCTGTTTTTT. The full variable domain, completed using reference TRBV30 and TRBJ2-2, is SQTIHQWPATLVQPVGSPLSLECTVEGTSNPNLYWYRQAAGRGLQLLFYSVGIGQISSEVPQNLSASRPQDRQFILSSKKLLLSDSGFYLCAWNSVRRIPNTGELFFGEGSRLTVL.

This clonotype was seen at least ten times. The chain recombines TRBV5-1 with TRBJ2-7; D is possibly TRBD2 (6 bases). Germline V gene data show CDR1 as SGHRS and CDR2 as YFSETQ. The CDR3 consists of 13 residues. The V gene lost 4 bases and the J gene lost 3 bases, with 11 bases spanning the gap. The CDR3 loop reads CASSRESDYEQYF. The CDR3 DNA reads as TGCGCCAGCAGCCGGGAGTCTGACTACGAGCAGTACTTC.

This clonotype has a handful of counts. The rearrangement uses TRBV19 and TRBJ2-1, with D possibly TRBD2 on 6 matching bases. Trimming removed 6 bases at V and 8 bases at J, with 14 bases between. This CDR3 is 13 amino acids long. The germline gives CDR1 LNHDA, CDR2 SQIVND (reference sequence). CDR3 loop: CASRRGTNYEQFF. The CDR3, as DNA: TGTGCCAGTAGACGGGGGACCAATTATGAGCAGTTCTTC. Full variable domain (missing parts from reference TRBV19 and TRBJ2-1): DGGITQSPKYLFRKEGQNVTLSCEQNLNHDAMYWYRQDPGQGLRLIYYSQIVNDFQKGDIAEGYSVSREKKESFPLTVTSAQKNPTAFYLCASRRGTNYEQFFGPGTRLTVL.

This clonotype was observed a few times. The chain links TRBV2 to TRBJ2-3; D remains ambiguous. Germline V lookup: CDR1 SNHLY, CDR2 FYNNEI. CDR3 size: 11 residues. Trimming took off 6 bases at V and 6 bases at J, with 7 bases between the two ends. The CDR3 coding sequence is TGTGCCAGCAGGATATTCGATACGCAGTATTTT. Amino acids: CASRIFDTQYF.

This clonotype was detected a few times. CDR3 sequence reads: CASSLLEWNTEAFF. CDR3 sequence (DNA): TGTGCCAGCAGCTTACTGGAATGGAACACTGAAGCTTTCTTT. The rearrangement joins TRBV7-9 to TRBJ1-1, with D unclear. The CDR3 consists of 14 residues. Per the germline V gene, CDR1 is SEHNR and CDR2 is FQNEAQ (reference sequence). Deletions cut 2 bases from V and 1 base from J, with 8 bases between. The full variable domain, in which reference TRBV7-9 and TRBJ1-1 provide the parts outside the CDR3, is DTGVSQNPRHKITKRGQNVTFRCDPISEHNRLYWYRQTLGQGPEFLTYFQNEAQLEKSRLLSDRFSAERPKGSFSTLEIQRTEQGDSAMYLCASSLLEWNTEAFFGQGTRLTVV.

This clonotype came up many times. J is TRBJ2-1 and V is TRBV7-3, with 7 bases that match TRBD2. Germline values: CDR1 SGHTA, CDR2 FQGTGA. Germline trimming cut 1 base from V and 2 bases from J; bases unmatched to any gene: 5. CDR3 size: 16 residues. The CDR3 reads CASSLIGGGAYNEQFF. CDR3 nucleotides: TGTGCCAGCAGCTTAATCGGCGGGGGAGCCTACAATGAGCAGTTCTTC.

In this sample, this clonotype turned up many times. This chain links TRBV12-3 or TRBV12-4 with TRBJ1-6; D remains ambiguous. The CDR3 has 15 amino acids. The ends were cut back, 4 bases at V and 10 bases at J, with 17 bases in the middle. The chain's CDR3 is CASSYGGFGSSPLHF. CDR3 in DNA: TGTGCCAGCAGTTACGGCGGTTTTGGAAGCTCACCCCTCCACTTT.

This clonotype was counted many times. This chain joins TRBV20-1 and TRBJ2-1; 8 bases agree with TRBD2. Germline V lookup: CDR1 DFQATT, CDR2 SNEGSKA (reference sequence). V was clipped by 3 bases and J by 7 bases; unmatched bases: 5. The CDR3 runs to 13 residues. CDR3 in amino acids: CSARDPGGNEQFF. CDR3 DNA sequence: TGCAGTGCTAGGGATCCGGGGGGGAATGAGCAGTTCTTC.

This clonotype has a count of ten or more. V usage is TRBV28 and J usage is TRBJ1-2; 7 bases fit TRBD1. The trim removed 4 bases at V and 5 bases at J, leaving 10 bases unmatched. This CDR3 spans 15 amino acids. CDR1 and CDR2 from the germline V gene are MDHEN and SYDVKM. In DNA form, the CDR3 reads TGTGCCAGCAGTTCAGCGACAGGGACGGGATATGGCTACACCTTC. It translates to CASSSATGTGYGYTF.

The CDR3 DNA reads as TGCGCCAGCACCCATGGTACGGAGAATTCACCCCTCCACTTT. Protein product: CASTHGTENSPLHF. The J gene is TRBJ1-6, the V gene TRBV5-1; no clear D. V lost 6 bases to trimming and J lost 7 bases, with 14 bases between them. Germline values: CDR1 SGHRS, CDR2 YFSETQ. This CDR3 has 14 residues.